These 30 T cell receptor beta chains share one sample of origin, sequenced in a study of esophageal squamous cell carcinoma under preoperative chemotherapy. The sample's time point: before preoperative PTX-NDP chemotherapy. TCRdb fed the PCR reads into MiXCR, producing one record per CDR3 protein. The sample includes around 29,000 distinct CDR3 sequences, under 60% seen only once; the top ten take 10% to 15%. The sample was gathered from a patient given preoperative chemotherapy. These receptors all stem from a human donor with esophageal squamous cell carcinoma. The donor label of this sample is uncertain.

The table lists this clonotype with a count of one. The chain joins TRBV7-2 to TRBJ2-4; a weak D match, TRBD2 (6 bases). Looked up from germline, CDR1 is SGHTA and CDR2 is FQGNSA. There are 14 residues in the CDR3. CDR3 protein: CAGSGRGDQDTQYF. The DNA of the CDR3 is TGTGCGGGCAGCGGACGCGGGGACCAGGACACCCAGTACTTC.

The chain joins TRBV7-6 to TRBJ2-4; D perhaps matches TRBD2 (6 bases). The CDR3 spans 19 residues. The V and J ends lost 3 bases and 10 bases respectively, with 31 bases between them. CDR1 is SGHVS and CDR2 is FNYEAQ in the germline V gene. CDR3 bases: TGTGCCAGCAGCTTGGATCCGCGCATCCCCGGGGGAGCCAAAGAGATTCAGTACTTC. It yields the protein CASSLDPRIPGGAKEIQYF.

This clonotype is classed as large. J is TRBJ2-7 and V is TRBV7-6, with D maybe TRBD2 (6 bases). Germline V lookup: CDR1 SGHVS, CDR2 FNYEAQ. Trimming took off 2 bases at V and 2 bases at J, with 16 bases between the two ends. The CDR3 loop spans 16 amino acids. Written as DNA, the CDR3 is TGTGCCAGCAGCTTAAATCCCGGGACGGGGGCCTACGAGCAGTACTTC. Protein sequence: CASSLNPGTGAYEQYF.

The chain uses TRBV19 and TRBJ2-4, with a possible D match to TRBD2 (6 bases). Germline V gene lookup returns CDR1 LNHDA and CDR2 SQIVND (reference sequence). The CDR3 totals 14 residues. CDR3 sequence reads: CAGRSSGGKNTQYF. As DNA, the CDR3 is TGTGCGGGGCGCAGTAGCGGTGGCAAAAACACCCAGTACTTC.

As to this clonotype: A much larger clone lies a single base off, so this may be a read error. The CDR3 region is CASRRQGTAVRQYF. CDR3 coding DNA: TGTGCCAGCAGAAGACAGGGGACCGCTGTTCGGCAGTACTTC. The genes are TRBV6-1 and TRBJ2-7; 8 bases match TRBD1. Germline-derived CDR1 and CDR2 are MNHNS and SASEGT. CDR3 length: 14 amino acids. V was clipped by 6 bases and J by 9 bases; unmatched bases: 13.

V and J are TRBV6-1 and TRBJ2-3; 14 positions match TRBD2. Per the germline V gene, CDR1 is MNHNS and CDR2 is SASEGT. The V gene end was trimmed by 6 bases and the J gene end by 10 bases; junction bases not matched to a gene: 30. The CDR3 has 22 amino acids. The CDR3 loop reads CASRGTKRGPGLAGVEPGAQYF. DNA for the CDR3: TGTGCCAGCAGGGGGACTAAGCGGGGGCCGGGACTAGCGGGAGTGGAGCCCGGGGCGCAGTATTTT.

The chain carries TRBV7-6 and TRBJ2-7; 7 nucleotides align to TRBD2. Unmatched junction bases numbered 6, after V lost 4 bases and J lost 3 bases. The CDR3 sequence is 14 residues long. Germline V gives CDR1 SGHVS, CDR2 FNYEAQ. The DNA of the CDR3 is TGTGCCAGCAGCTCAGGGACGGGGGGCTACGAGCAGTACTTC. It is translated as CASSSGTGGYEQYF.

V usage is TRBV5-4 and J usage is TRBJ2-5; possible D gene TRBD1, 8 bases. Germline loops: CDR1 SGHNT, CDR2 YYREEE (reference sequence). The length of the CDR3 is 16 residues. V was pared by 4 bases and J by 1 base, with 17 bases between. CDR3 sequence: CASSPQGGDLQETQYF. The CDR3 DNA reads TGTGCCAGCAGCCCACAGGGGGGGGACCTCCAAGAGACCCAGTACTTC. The full variable domain, completed using reference TRBV5-4 and TRBJ2-5, is ETGVTQSPTHLIKTRGQQVTLRCSSQSGHNTVSWYQQALGQGPQFIFQYYREEENGRGNFPPRFSGLQFPNYSSELNVNALELDDSALYLCASSPQGGDLQETQYFGPGTRLLVL.

The J gene is TRBJ2-2, the V gene TRBV7-2; tentative D call: TRBD2 (6 bases). The J call is doubtful: the DNA matches TRBJ2-3 better. Germline CDR1 is SGHTA and CDR2 is FQGNSA. CDR3 length: 15 amino acids. The CDR3 DNA is TGTGCCAGGGGCCTTGGGACTGGGAACACCGATGAGCAGTATTTT. Translated, it gives CARGLGTGNTDEQYF.

This chain connects TRBV10-2 to TRBJ2-5, with D possibly TRBD2 on 5 matching bases. TRBJ2-7 explains the end of the DNA better; the J call may be wrong. The germline gives CDR1 WSHSY, CDR2 SAAADI. The CDR3 consists of 13 residues. CDR3 sequence reads: CASSERDRYEQYF. The CDR3 DNA is TGCGCCAGCAGTGAGCGGGATAGGTACGAGCAGTACTTC.

As for this clonotype: One junction end disagrees with the germline gene, perhaps due to a read error. The V call is TRBV7-2, the J call TRBJ2-5, with 9 nucleotides matching TRBD2. CDR3 length equals 15 residues. CDR1 SGHTA and CDR2 FQGNSA come from the germline V gene. The CDR3 nucleotides are TGTGCCAGGAGCTATGCGGGGGGGCCGACAGAGACGCAGTACTTC. Translation: CARSYAGGPTETQYF.

In this sample, this clonotype turned up many times. The chain is built from TRBV11-3 and TRBJ2-1; D gene unclear. The J call may be in error: the DNA end matches TRBJ2-7 better. Germline CDR1 is SGHNT and CDR2 is YENEEA. This CDR3 is built from 13 residues. CDR3 DNA sequence: TGTGCCAGCAGCCTTACTACCTACAATGAGCAGTACTTC. Its translation is CASSLTTYNEQYF.

This clonotype has ten or more counts. The V gene is TRBV5-8, the J gene TRBJ2-1, with TRBD2 as a possible D gene (6 bases). The V end lost 3 bases, the J end lost 4 bases, and 11 bases lay between the germline ends. The CDR3 totals 14 residues. The germline gives CDR1 SGHTS, CDR2 YDEGEE. The CDR3 DNA reads as TGTGCCAGCAGCTCGGGACTGACGTACAATGAGCAGTTCTTC. This sequence encodes CASSSGLTYNEQFF.

This clonotype has just a few counts. The V call is TRBV7-2, the J call TRBJ2-3; D is possibly TRBD2 (5 bases). Deletions cut 4 bases from V and 3 bases from J, with 8 bases between. The CDR3 loop spans 13 amino acids. Germline-derived CDR1 and CDR2 are SGHTA and FQGNSA. DNA of the CDR3: TGTGCCAGCAGCTCCACTAGAACAGATACGCAGTATTTT. It specifies CASSSTRTDTQYF.

This clonotype was detected only a few times. The J gene is TRBJ2-1, the V gene TRBV20-1, with 9 bases lining up with TRBD2. The germline CDR1 and CDR2 sequences are DFQATT and SNEGSKA (reference sequence). The ends lost 5 bases at V and 5 bases at J; junction bases unmatched: 7. This CDR3 is 14 amino acids long. The CDR3 DNA sequence: TGCAGTGCTCGTAGCGGGAGAGACCACAATGAGCAGTTCTTC. Its protein product is CSARSGRDHNEQFF.

The table lists this clonotype with many counts. This sequence joins TRBV12-3 or TRBV12-4 and TRBJ1-1; 9 bases match TRBD1. The CDR3 is made up of 14 amino acids. Trimming cost V 7 bases and J 1 base; bases outside gene matches: 4. CDR3: CASTLQGANTEAFF. The CDR3 DNA sequence: TGTGCCAGCACCTTACAGGGGGCGAACACTGAAGCTTTCTTT.

This clonotype was found once. An end of the junction differs from the germline gene, which may be a read error. The chain recombines TRBV7-6 with TRBJ2-3; TRBD2 aligns across 7 bases. The CDR3 extends over 16 amino acids. Germline CDR1 SGHVS, CDR2 FNYEAQ. The CDR3 loop is CASRGMGGGSPDTQYF. Written as DNA, the CDR3 is TGTGCCAGCAGGGGAATGGGGGGGGGGAGCCCAGATACGCAGTATTTC.

The CDR3 protein is CASSPITNYNEQYF. As DNA, the CDR3 is TGCGCCAGCAGCCCCATCACGAATTACAATGAGCAGTACTTC. V gene TRBV5-1 combines with J gene TRBJ2-5, with D hard to call. Germline CDR1 is SGHRS and CDR2 is YFSETQ. The CDR3 is 14 residues long. The V end was cut by 4 bases, the J end by 11 bases, with 21 bases between.

This clonotype showed up many times. The chain uses TRBV10-2 and TRBJ1-1; no clear D gene. The ends were cut back, 8 bases at V and 0 bases at J, with 10 bases in the middle. Germline V CDR1 and CDR2: WSHSY, SAAADI. The CDR3 contains 13 residues. The CDR3 sequence: CASRQLMNTEAFF. CDR3 DNA: TGCGCCAGCCGGCAGCTCATGAACACTGAAGCTTTCTTT.

Note on this clonotype: An end of the junction differs from the germline gene, which may be a read error. The V and J genes are TRBV11-3 and TRBJ2-2; TRBD2 is a possible D gene (5 bases). The CDR3 runs 14 residues. Germline V gene lookup returns CDR1 SGHNT and CDR2 YENEEA. The CDR3 coding sequence is TGTGCCAGCAGCGGCGGGTCGAACCGCGGTGAGCTGTTCTTT. Translated: CASSGGSNRGELFF.

This clonotype has more than one count but fewer than ten. The genes are TRBV7-2 and TRBJ2-3; D might be TRBD1 (7 bases). The V gene's germline CDR1 is SGHTA and CDR2 FQGNSA. Between the trimmed V and J ends, which lost 5 bases and 0 bases, there was a span of 15 bases. CDR3 length: 16 residues. The CDR3 bases are TGTGCCAGCAGCCCGCGACAGGGAGGAAGCACAGATACGCAGTATTTT. Protein: CASSPRQGGSTDTQYF. Using reference TRBV7-2 and TRBJ2-3 for the parts outside the CDR3, the full variable domain is GAGVSQSPSNKVTEKGKDVELRCDPISGHTALYWYRQSLGQGLEFLIYFQGNSAPDKSGLPSDRFSAERTGGSVSTLTIQRTQQEDSAVYLCASSPRQGGSTDTQYFGPGTRLTVL.

This clonotype was seen only a few times. The V and J genes are TRBV7-2 and TRBJ2-5; 11 bases line up with TRBD1. TRBJ2-7 explains the end of the DNA better; the J call may be wrong. The CDR3 loop spans 16 amino acids. CDR1 and CDR2 (germline): SGHTA, FQGNSA. CDR3 sequence reads: CASSRGQGGLSYEQYF. CDR3 in DNA: TGTGCCAGCAGCCGGGGACAGGGGGGACTCTCCTACGAGCAGTACTTC.

To note about this clonotype: Because the CDR3 is missing its conserved closing phenylalanine or tryptophan, this is likely a read error. CDR3 nucleotides: TGTGCCAGCAGCCCGCCGGGACTTCCGTGCCAAGCGTCCCAGTTCTTG. It yields the protein CASSPPGLPCQASQFL. The chain has TRBV7-2 and TRBJ2-5; a weak D match, TRBD2 (6 bases). The DNA matches TRBJ2-1 better at its end, which makes the J call doubtful. The CDR3 runs to 16 residues. The germline CDR1 and CDR2 sequences are SGHTA and FQGNSA.

The V gene is TRBV6-5, the J gene TRBJ1-2; the match to TRBD1 covers 8 bases. CDR3 length: 14 residues. From germline, CDR1 is MNHEY and CDR2 SVGAGI. The V segment lost 2 bases and the J segment 5 bases; nucleotides outside the gene matches: 4. CDR3: CASSYQGAGYGYTF. CDR3 bases: TGTGCCAGCAGTTACCAGGGGGCAGGATATGGCTACACCTTC.

As concerns this clonotype: No conserved phenylalanine or tryptophan ends this CDR3, so it is likely a read error. V and J are TRBV7-2 and TRBJ2-5; the D is unclear. Gene TRBJ2-7 matches the end of the DNA better, so the J call may be wrong. CDR3 length: 11 amino acids. The germline V gene encodes CDR1 SGHTA and CDR2 FQGNSA. The CDR3 region has the DNA TGTGCCAGCAGCTTATACTACGAGCAGTACTCC. Protein: CASSLYYEQYS.

The chain employs TRBV7-2 and TRBJ2-5; tentatively, D is TRBD1 or TRBD2 (6 bases each). The J call is doubtful: the DNA matches TRBJ2-3 better. CDR1 SGHTA and CDR2 FQGNSA come from the germline V gene. The CDR3 runs to 16 residues. CDR3 in DNA: TGTGCCAGCGCCGCACAGGGAGGCCGTGGGCAAGAGACCCAGTATTTT. As protein: CASAAQGGRGQETQYF.

Of note for this clonotype: At one end the junction does not follow the germline gene, possibly because of a read error. This sequence joins TRBV12-3 or TRBV12-4 and TRBJ2-3, with D perhaps assigned TRBD1 or TRBD2 (5 bases each). The CDR3 length is 14 residues. The CDR3 region has the DNA TGTGCGGGCCGTGGGGCCGGAGGCCCAGATACGCAGTACTTT. It specifies CAGRGAGGPDTQYF.

Concerning this clonotype itself: Sequence at one end of the junction differs from germline and may be a read error. The chain uses TRBV7-2 and TRBJ2-3; D gene unclear. The germline CDR1 and CDR2 sequences are SGHTA and FQGNSA. The CDR3 loop spans 13 amino acids. DNA of the CDR3: TGTGCCAGCAGCTTCAGGAGCACAGAGACGCAGTATTTT. It yields the protein CASSFRSTETQYF.

The table lists this clonotype with many counts. V is TRBV7-2 and J is TRBJ2-3; 13 nucleotides match TRBD2. The CDR3 sequence is 19 residues long. The V gene's germline CDR1 is SGHTA and CDR2 FQGNSA. The J segment lost 0 bases and the V segment lost 5 bases, leaving 11 bases of the junction unmatched. DNA for the CDR3: TGTGCCAGCAGCCAATACGGGACTAGCGGGGTCCCTAGCACAGATACGCAGTATTTT. It is translated as CASSQYGTSGVPSTDTQYF.

Comment on this clonotype: Its ends do not fully match the called genes, so a read error is possible. This rearrangement joins TRBV7-6 to TRBJ2-4; TRBD2 is a possible D gene (5 bases). The CDR3 has 15 residues. Germline values: CDR1 SGHVS, CDR2 FNYEAQ. CDR3 amino acids: CARSFGVPGKNIQYF. CDR3 nucleotides: TGTGCCAGGAGCTTCGGGGTGCCTGGCAAAAACATTCAGTACTTC.